This T cell receptor beta chain stems from a study of cytomegalovirus exposure and HLA in healthy donors. The primer mix had 60 Vbeta and 13 Jbeta primers. This table comes from immunoSEQ multiplex PCR, and its TCRdb copy is limited to in-frame clones, with some not included. The sample includes about 70,000 clones, roughly 74% of them seen just once. This clone was detected a few times. CDR3 length: 14 amino acids. Trimming removed 6 bases from V and 0 bases from J, with 12 bases in between. The germline gives CDR1 SGHRS, CDR2 YFSETQ. At collection, donors were nominally healthy, but unrecorded immune exposures were probable.

The chain joins TRBV5-1 to TRBJ1-1; D may be TRBD1 (6 bases). The sequence came from an older woman in good health and CMV-seropositive. Sequencing was carried out using PBMCs. CDR3: CASTQTGMNTEAFF. Written as DNA, the CDR3 is TGCGCCAGCACACAAACAGGGATGAACACTGAAGCTTTCTTT.